This T cell receptor beta chain was sequenced in a study of T cell repertoires in Merkel cell carcinoma (dated by TCRdb to between 2018 and 2021). Broadly, across the study: The study excluded patients who had received intralesional immunotherapy or systemic immune checkpoint blockade before the biopsy. Tetramer sorting, cloning and paired TCR sequencing of expanded tumor-infiltrating lymphocytes were first used to define MCPyV-specific clonotypes. To be included, a participant needed a diagnosis of MCPyV-positive Merkel cell carcinoma and tumor-infiltrating lymphocytes that had been successfully expanded in vitro. Beyond this particular receptor, the publication reports: No normal tissue biopsies were studied.

The immunoSEQ assay was used both to sequence TRB CDR3 from tumor genomic DNA and to process the resulting data. TCRdb holds this immuneACCESS table with in-frame rearrangements only. Some clones are missing; in checked studies, unresolved V genes explain under half, and the rest has no known cause. The sample yields about 14,000 clones; 76% were counted once. The ten biggest clones cover more than 15% of the sample. Via the germline V gene, CDR1 is SGHTA and CDR2 FQGTGA. Trimming leaves V shorter by 5 bases and J shorter by 7 bases, with the junction holding 2 bases beyond the gene matches. The CDR3, cysteine through phenylalanine, is 13 amino acids long. Only the CDR3 portion is preserved as DNA: 39 bases, with reading frame beginning at the first base. On this clone itself: This receptor's antigen is unknown. No base quality information exists; no much larger clone differs at one position.

Every study subject tested positive for serum antibodies to T-antigen and had biopsy-confirmed Merkel cell carcinoma that was MCPyV-positive. Genomic DNA was extracted from about 6 adjacent 10-micron frozen tumor sections without any cell sorting or culture. Optimal cutting temperature compound was used to freeze tumor biopsy tissue measuring roughly 5 x 5 x 5 mm. The presence of abundant Merkel cell carcinoma and infiltrating cells in the frozen biopsy was confirmed on hematoxylin and eosin scout sections. This clonotype originated in an adult with Merkel cell carcinoma. The rearrangement combines TRBV7-3 with TRBJ1-6; 7 of the junction bases match TRBD1. Specimen: tumor tissue. CDR3 sequence: CASSQGQNSPLHF. In nucleotide form, the sequence is TGTGCCAGCAGCCAGGGACAGAATTCACCCCTCCACTTT.